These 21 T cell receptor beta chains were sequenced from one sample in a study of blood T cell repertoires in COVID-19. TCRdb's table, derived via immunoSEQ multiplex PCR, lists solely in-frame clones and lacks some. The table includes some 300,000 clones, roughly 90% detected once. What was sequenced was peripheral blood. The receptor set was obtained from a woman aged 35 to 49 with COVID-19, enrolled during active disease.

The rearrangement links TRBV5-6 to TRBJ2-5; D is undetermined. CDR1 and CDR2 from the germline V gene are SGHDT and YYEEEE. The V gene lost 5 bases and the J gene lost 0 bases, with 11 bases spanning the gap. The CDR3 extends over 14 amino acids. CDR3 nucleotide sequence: TGTGCCAGCAGTTTTCAGATTTACCAAGAGACCCAGTACTTC. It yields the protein CASSFQIYQETQYF.

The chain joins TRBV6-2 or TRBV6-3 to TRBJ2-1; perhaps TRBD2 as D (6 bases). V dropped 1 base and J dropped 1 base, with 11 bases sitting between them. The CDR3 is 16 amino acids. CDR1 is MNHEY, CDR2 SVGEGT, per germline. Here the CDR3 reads CASSYWGLRSYNEQFF. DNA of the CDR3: TGTGCCAGCAGTTACTGGGGACTTCGATCCTACAATGAGCAGTTCTTC.

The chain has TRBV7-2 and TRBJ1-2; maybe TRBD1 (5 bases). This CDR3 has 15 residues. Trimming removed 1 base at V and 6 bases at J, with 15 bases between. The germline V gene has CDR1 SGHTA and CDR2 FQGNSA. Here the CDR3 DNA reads TGTGCCAGCAGCTTAGGTAGTCAGGGCTGGGATGGCTACACCTTC. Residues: CASSLGSQGWDGYTF.

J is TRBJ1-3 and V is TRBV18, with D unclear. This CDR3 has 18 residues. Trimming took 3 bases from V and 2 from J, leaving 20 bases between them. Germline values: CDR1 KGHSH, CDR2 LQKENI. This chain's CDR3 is CASSPLLPRNSAGNTIYF. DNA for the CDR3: TGTGCCAGCTCACCGCTTTTGCCCCGAAATTCGGCTGGAAACACCATATATTTT.

In nucleotides, the CDR3 is TGTGCCAGCAGCGCGACAGGGCGCTCGGACACCATATATTTT. It specifies CASSATGRSDTIYF. V usage is TRBV7-9 and J usage is TRBJ1-3; 7 positions match TRBD1. Per germline, CDR1 SEHNR and CDR2 FQNEAQ (reference sequence). The trim removed 5 bases at V and 8 bases at J, leaving 9 bases unmatched. This CDR3 contains 14 residues.

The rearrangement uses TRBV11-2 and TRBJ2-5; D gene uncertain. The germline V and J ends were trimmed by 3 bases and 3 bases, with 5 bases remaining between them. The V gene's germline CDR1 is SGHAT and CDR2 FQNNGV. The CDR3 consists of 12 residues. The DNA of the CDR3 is TGTGCCAGCAGCTTTTCTAAAGAGACCCAGTACTTC. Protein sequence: CASSFSKETQYF.

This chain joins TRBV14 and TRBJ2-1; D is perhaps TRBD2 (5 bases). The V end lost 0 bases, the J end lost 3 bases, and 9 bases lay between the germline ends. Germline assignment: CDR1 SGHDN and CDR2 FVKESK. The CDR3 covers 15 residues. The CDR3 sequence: CASSQDPGVYNEQFF. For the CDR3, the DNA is TGTGCCAGCAGCCAAGATCCCGGGGTCTACAATGAGCAGTTCTTC.

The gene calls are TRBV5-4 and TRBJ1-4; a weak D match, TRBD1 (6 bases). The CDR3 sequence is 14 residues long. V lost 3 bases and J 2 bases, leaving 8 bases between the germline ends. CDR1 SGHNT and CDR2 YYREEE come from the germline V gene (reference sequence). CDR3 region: CASSSQGTNEKLFF. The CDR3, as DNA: TGTGCCAGCAGCTCACAGGGTACTAATGAAAAACTGTTTTTT.

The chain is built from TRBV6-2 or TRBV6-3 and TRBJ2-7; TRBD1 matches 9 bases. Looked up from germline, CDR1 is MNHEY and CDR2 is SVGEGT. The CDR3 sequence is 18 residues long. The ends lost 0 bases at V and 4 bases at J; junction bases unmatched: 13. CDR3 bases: TGTGCCAGCAGTTACTCCGCCCACCTACTGACAGGGGGGTACGAGCAGTACTTC. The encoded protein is CASSYSAHLLTGGYEQYF.

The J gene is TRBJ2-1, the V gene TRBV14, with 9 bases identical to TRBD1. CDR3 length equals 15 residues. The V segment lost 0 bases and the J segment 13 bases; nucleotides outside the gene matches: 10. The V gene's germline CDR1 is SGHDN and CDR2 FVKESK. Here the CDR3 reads CASSQEINRGLKQFF. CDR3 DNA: TGTGCCAGCAGCCAAGAAATAAACAGGGGGCTGAAACAGTTCTTC.

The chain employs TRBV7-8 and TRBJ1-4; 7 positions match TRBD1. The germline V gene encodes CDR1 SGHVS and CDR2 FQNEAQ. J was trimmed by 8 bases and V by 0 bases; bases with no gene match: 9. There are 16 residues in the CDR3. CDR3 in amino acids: CASSLATGALGEKLFF. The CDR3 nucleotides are TGTGCCAGCAGCTTAGCCACAGGGGCGTTAGGGGAAAAACTGTTTTTT.

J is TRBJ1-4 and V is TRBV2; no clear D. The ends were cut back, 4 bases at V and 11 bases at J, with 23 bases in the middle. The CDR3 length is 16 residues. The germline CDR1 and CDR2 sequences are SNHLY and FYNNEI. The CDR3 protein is CASSVVSSPLSGKLFF. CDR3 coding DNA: TGTGCCAGCAGTGTCGTCTCAAGCCCCCTAAGCGGGAAACTGTTTTTT.

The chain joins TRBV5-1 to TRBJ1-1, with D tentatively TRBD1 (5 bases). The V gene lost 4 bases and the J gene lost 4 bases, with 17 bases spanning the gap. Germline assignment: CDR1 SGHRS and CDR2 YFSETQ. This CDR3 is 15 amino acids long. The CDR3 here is CASSNSGLSLTEAFF. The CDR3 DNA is TGCGCCAGCAGCAACTCGGGACTCTCCCTCACTGAAGCTTTCTTT.

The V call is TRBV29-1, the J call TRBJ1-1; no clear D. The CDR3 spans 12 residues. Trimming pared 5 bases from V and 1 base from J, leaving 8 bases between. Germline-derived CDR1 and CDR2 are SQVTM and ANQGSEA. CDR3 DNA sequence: TGCAGCGTTAGATTAGAGAACACTGAAGCTTTCTTT. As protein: CSVRLENTEAFF. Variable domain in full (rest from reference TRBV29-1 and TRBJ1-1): SAVISQKPSRDICQRGTSLTIQCQVDSQVTMMFWYRQQPGQSLTLIATANQGSEATYESGFVIDKFPISRPNLTFSTLTVSNMSPEDSSIYLCSVRLENTEAFFGQGTRLTVV.

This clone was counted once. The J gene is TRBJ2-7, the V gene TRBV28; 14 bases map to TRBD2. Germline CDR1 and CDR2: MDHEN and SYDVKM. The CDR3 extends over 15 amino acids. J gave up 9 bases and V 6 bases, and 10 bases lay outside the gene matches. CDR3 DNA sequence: TGTGCCAGCAGGTCCGGGACTAGCGGGAGTCGATGGCAGTACTTC. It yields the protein CASRSGTSGSRWQYF.

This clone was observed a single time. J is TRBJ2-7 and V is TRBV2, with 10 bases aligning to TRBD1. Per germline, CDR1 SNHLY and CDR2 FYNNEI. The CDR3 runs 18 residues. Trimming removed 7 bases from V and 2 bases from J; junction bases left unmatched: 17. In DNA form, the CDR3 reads TGTGCCAGCAATAGGCCCCTAGACAGGGGGCAATTTACCTACGAGCAGTACTTC. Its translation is CASNRPLDRGQFTYEQYF.

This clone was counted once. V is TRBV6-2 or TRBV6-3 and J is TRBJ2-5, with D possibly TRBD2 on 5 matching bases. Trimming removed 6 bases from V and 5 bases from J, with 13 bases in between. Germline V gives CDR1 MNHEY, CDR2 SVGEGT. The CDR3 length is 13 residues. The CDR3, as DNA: TGTGCCAGCAGCTATTTAAGGAGGGAGACCCAGTACTTC. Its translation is CASSYLRRETQYF.

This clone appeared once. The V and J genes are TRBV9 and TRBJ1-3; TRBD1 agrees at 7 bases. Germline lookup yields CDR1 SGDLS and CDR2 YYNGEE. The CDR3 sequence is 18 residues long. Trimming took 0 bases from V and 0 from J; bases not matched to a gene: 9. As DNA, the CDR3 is TGTGCCAGCAGCGTAGCCCCTCGGACAGGCTACTCTGGAAACACCATATATTTT. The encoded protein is CASSVAPRTGYSGNTIYF.

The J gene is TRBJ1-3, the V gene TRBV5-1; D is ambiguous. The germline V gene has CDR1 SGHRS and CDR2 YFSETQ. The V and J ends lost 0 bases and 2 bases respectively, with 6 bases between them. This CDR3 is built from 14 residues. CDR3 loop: CASSLDNAGNTIYF. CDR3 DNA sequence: TGCGCCAGCAGCTTGGATAATGCTGGAAACACCATATATTTT.

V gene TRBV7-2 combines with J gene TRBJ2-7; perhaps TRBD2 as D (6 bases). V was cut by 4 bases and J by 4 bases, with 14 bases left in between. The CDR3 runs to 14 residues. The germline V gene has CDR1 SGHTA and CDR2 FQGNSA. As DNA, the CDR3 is TGTGCCAGCAGCTCCTTGCGGGACTCTTACGAGCAGTACTTC. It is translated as CASSSLRDSYEQYF.

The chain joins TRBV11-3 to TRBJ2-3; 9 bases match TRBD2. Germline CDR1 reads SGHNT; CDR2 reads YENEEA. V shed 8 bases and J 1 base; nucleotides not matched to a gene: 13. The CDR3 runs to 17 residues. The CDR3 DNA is TGTGCCAGCTCAAAGGCGGGAGGGTCCCCTGGCACAGATACGCAGTATTTT. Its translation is CASSKAGGSPGTDTQYF.